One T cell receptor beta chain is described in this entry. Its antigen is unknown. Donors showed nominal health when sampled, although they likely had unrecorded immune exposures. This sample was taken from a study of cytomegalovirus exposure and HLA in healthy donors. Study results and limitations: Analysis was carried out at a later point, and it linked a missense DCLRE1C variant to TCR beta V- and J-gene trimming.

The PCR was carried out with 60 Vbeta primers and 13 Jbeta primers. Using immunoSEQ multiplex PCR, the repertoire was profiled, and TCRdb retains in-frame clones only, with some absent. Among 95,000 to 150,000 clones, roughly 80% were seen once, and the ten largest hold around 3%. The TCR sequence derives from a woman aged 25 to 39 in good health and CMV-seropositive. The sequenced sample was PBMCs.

In DNA, the CDR3 is TGTGCCAGCAGTTCCGGGACTAGCTATGATACGCAGTATTTT. Translation: CASSSGTSYDTQYF. The chain carries TRBV5-5 and TRBJ2-3; the match to TRBD2 covers 9 bases. The germline V gene encodes CDR1 SGHKS and CDR2 YYEKEE (reference sequence). The CDR3 totals 14 residues. The junction had 7 bases not matched to a gene; V was cut back by 5 bases and J by 6 bases.